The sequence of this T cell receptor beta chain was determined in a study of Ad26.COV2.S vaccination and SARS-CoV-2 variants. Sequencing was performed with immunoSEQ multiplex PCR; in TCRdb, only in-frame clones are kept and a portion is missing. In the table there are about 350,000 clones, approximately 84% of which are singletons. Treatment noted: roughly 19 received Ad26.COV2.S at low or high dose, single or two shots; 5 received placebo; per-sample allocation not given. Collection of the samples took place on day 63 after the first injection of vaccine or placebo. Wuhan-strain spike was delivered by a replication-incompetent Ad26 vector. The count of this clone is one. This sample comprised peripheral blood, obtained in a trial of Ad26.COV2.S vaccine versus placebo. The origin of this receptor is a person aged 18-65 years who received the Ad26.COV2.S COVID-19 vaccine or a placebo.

The CDR3 coding sequence is TGTGCCAGCAGCTTGGTAGGGGTATTGAACACTGAAGCTTTCTTT. Translation: CASSLVGVLNTEAFF. J is TRBJ1-1 and V is TRBV5-6; a weak D match, TRBD1 (5 bases). Germline V gives CDR1 SGHDT, CDR2 YYEEEE. The CDR3 has 15 amino acids. V gave up 0 bases and J gave up 0 bases, with 9 bases separating them.